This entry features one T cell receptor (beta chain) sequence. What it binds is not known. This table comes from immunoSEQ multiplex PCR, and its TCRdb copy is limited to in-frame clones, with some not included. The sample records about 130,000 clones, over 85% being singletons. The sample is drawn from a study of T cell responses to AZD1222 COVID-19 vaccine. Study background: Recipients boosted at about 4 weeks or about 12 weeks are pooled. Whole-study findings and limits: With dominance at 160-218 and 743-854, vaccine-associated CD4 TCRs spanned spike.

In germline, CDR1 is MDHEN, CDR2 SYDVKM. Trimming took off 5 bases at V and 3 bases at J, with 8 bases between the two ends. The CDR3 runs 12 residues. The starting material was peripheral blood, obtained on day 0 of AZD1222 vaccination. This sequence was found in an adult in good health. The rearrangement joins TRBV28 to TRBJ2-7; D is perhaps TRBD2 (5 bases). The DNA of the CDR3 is TGTGCCAGCAGTACCGGACTCTACGAGCAGTACTTC. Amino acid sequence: CASSTGLYEQYF.